What follows describes a single TCR beta chain. These data come from a study of blood T cell repertoires in COVID-19. The CDR3 sequence is 13 residues long. The V end was cut by 7 bases, the J end by 5 bases, with 17 bases between. In germline, CDR1 is GTSNPN, CDR2 SVGIG (reference sequence). Sequenced by immunoSEQ multiplex PCR; TCRdb stores in-frame clones only, minus some. The table records over 70,000 clones, approximately 80% of them present only once. V gene TRBV30 combines with J gene TRBJ2-5; perhaps TRBD2 as D (6 bases). Material: peripheral blood. The TCR was taken from a woman aged 80 or over with acute or convalescent COVID-19. The CDR3 protein is CALIRDSRETQYF. CDR3 nucleotides: TGTGCCTTGATCCGGGACTCACGGGAGACCCAGTACTTC.